Listed below are T cell receptor beta chains from one sample, sequenced in a study of blood T cell repertoires in COVID-19. Only in-frame clones appear in the TCRdb table, and some are missing; sequencing was by immunoSEQ multiplex PCR. The sample comprises about 160,000 clones, approximately 81% of which are singletons, and around 18% rests with the top ten. Material for sequencing was PBMCs or T cells enriched from blood (not recorded which). All receptors come from a man in his 60s who had recovered from COVID-19. The conserved cysteine and the conserved F or W are not part of the CDR3 here. The order of the fields is V gene, D gene, CDR3 length, J gene, CDR3 protein. The D gene is left open where the match is weak.

TRBV19	TRBD1	14	TRBJ1-1	ASSIGWTGQNTEAF
TRBV7-9	TRBD1	13	TRBJ1-1	ASSPWTGGKTEAF
TRBV28	.	10	TRBJ2-7	ASSRNSYEQY
TRBV2	.	13	TRBJ1-1	ASTLGGGQNTEAF
TRBV18	.	11	TRBJ2-5	ASSPLYQETQY
TRBV7-2	.	13	TRBJ1-3	ASSLGGGSGNTIY
TRBV19	.	15	TRBJ1-4	ASTKSGAGGRPEKLF
TRBV5-5	TRBD1	12	TRBJ2-2	ASSYTGGPGELF
TRBV7-9	.	11	TRBJ1-1	ASSLEAYTEAF
TRBV7-3	TRBD2	12	TRBJ2-1	ASSPGLAGGEQF
TRBV4-2	TRBD1	16	TRBJ1-6	ASSLNFPPGQNNSPLH
TRBV6-5	TRBD2	13	TRBJ2-7	ALGAGASGSHEQY
TRBV11-2	.	12	TRBJ1-3	ASSLFSSGNTIY
TRBV27	TRBD1	13	TRBJ2-7	ASSSIDRVSYEQY
TRBV13	.	13	TRBJ2-5	ASSSDQEGRETQY
TRBV27	.	12	TRBJ1-4	ASSLIRGGEKLF
TRBV28	TRBD1	16	TRBJ1-5	ASIVNRGRLKSNQPQH
TRBV11-1	.	11	TRBJ1-1	ASSSRENTEAF
TRBV29-1	TRBD1	12	TRBJ2-1	SVGTGNLYNEQF
TRBV27	.	14	TRBJ2-7	ASSSPRRGGAYEQY
TRBV28	.	13	TRBJ2-7	ASLRGGSGVYEQY
TRBV9	.	12	TRBJ1-4	ASSVATAGEKLF
TRBV5-1	.	13	TRBJ1-5	ASSLDADSNQPQH
TRBV28	.	11	TRBJ1-2	ASSSDRPYGYT
TRBV9	TRBD1	14	TRBJ2-2	ASSGGTGSITGELF